The 3 T cell receptor beta chains in this list originate from one sample, sequenced in a study of blood T cell repertoires in COVID-19. Generated by immunoSEQ multiplex PCR, the TCRdb table keeps only in-frame clones and is missing some. Among about 150,000 clones, around 90% were seen once, and the ten largest hold 4%. Sequencing used PBMCs or T cells enriched from blood (not recorded which). These receptor sequences come from a woman in her thirties or forties who had been exposed to COVID-19.

This chain uses TRBV28 with TRBJ2-4, with 8 bases matching TRBD1. This CDR3 has 14 amino acids. V shed 5 bases and J 3 bases; nucleotides not matched to a gene: 3. The germline CDR1 and CDR2 sequences are MDHEN and SYDVKM. The CDR3 spells CASSPGTGKNIQYF. The CDR3 bases are TGTGCCAGCAGTCCCGGGACAGGCAAAAACATTCAGTACTTC.

This chain joins TRBV5-4 and TRBJ2-7, with D possibly being TRBD2 (7 bases). Trimming took 7 bases from V and 6 from J, leaving 14 bases between them. From germline, CDR1 is SGHNT and CDR2 YYREEE (reference sequence). The CDR3 consists of 12 residues. This CDR3 is CASSPRGAEQYF. The CDR3 coding sequence is TGTGCCAGCTCCCCCCGGGGGGCCGAGCAGTACTTC.

V gene TRBV28 combines with J gene TRBJ2-6, with D tentatively TRBD1 (5 bases). V lost 4 bases and J lost 0, with 13 bases in between. Germline CDR1 is MDHEN and CDR2 is SYDVKM. The CDR3 covers 17 residues. CDR3 loop: CASSSGQALSGANVLTF. The CDR3 nucleotides are TGTGCCAGCAGTTCAGGGCAGGCCCTCTCTGGGGCCAACGTCCTGACTTTC.